This T cell receptor (beta chain) derives from a study of CXCR3-negative and CXCR3-positive naive CD8 T cells. Whole-study results and caveats: TRB CDR3s of CXCR3-positive naive cells were more hydrophobic than those of CXCR3-negative naive cells. Diversity ran similarly high across both naive subsets but far lower in memory CD8+ cells.

As for this clonotype: Its antigen is unknown.

The germline V gene has CDR1 DFQATT and CDR2 SNEGSKA (reference sequence). CDR3 size: 15 residues. It was by 5' RACE with UMI labels that the TRB cDNA libraries were prepared. After re-calling the 5' RACE reads, TCRdb lists one entry per CDR3 protein, DNA absent. The specimen's table records over 150,000 distinct CDR3 sequences. The specimen sequenced was naive CXCR3+ CD8+ T cells from blood. Subset meaning: CD45RO-CCR7+CD27+CD95- naive CD8+ T cells expressing CXCR3 (TNR3+). This chain uses TRBV20-1 with TRBJ2-7; the TCRdb D gene call, TRBD2, has no DNA to confirm it. The origin of this receptor is a human donor in good health. Some clones in this sample may be carry-over from other donors' samples. CDR3 loop: CSARDQTSGGYEQYF.